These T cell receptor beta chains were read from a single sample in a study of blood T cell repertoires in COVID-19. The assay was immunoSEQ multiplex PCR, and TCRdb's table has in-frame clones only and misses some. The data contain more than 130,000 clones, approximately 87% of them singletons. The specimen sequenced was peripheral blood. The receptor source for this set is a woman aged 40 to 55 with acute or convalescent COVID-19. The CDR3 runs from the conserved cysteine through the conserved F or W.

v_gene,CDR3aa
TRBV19,CASRRGGNTGELFF
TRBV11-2,CASSLGQTEKLFF
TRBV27,CASSLVGTLYGYTF
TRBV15,CATSRDVTSGQNEQFF
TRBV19,CASSISTGTGGNTEAFF
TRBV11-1,CASSLGDRDHGYTF
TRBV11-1,CASSLRTGVSYEQYF
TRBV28,CASIGEPIGADTQYF
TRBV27,CASRQGDYYGYTF
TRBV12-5,CASESGSIEQFF
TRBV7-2,CASSTRRGYGYTF
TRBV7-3,CASSLMAGGDGYTF
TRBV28,CASSFQGRGNEKLFF
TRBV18,CASSAGTASYEQYF
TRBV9,CASSVAASGEQYF
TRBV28,CASSFPGQGWPSYEQYF
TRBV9,CASSQGVARDEQFF
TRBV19,CASKERTTGEQFF
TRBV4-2,CASSQVPGTSGIAEETQYF
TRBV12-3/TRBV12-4,CASSPTGLDTIYF
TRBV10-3,CAISESRTRAGSTQYF
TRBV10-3,CAIGRTGGLGGYTF
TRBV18,CASSPPVLREAGNTIYF
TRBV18,CASSPSSPGENTEAFF
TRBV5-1,CASSLTTGTGYNSPLHF
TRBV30,CAWSDKGILNTEAFF
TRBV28,CASSLPLGMYTGELFF
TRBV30,CAWSGQGTQPQHF
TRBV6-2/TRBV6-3,CASTPTGSYEQYF
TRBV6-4,CASSGEPGHLRF
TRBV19,CASSIERGNQPQHF
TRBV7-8,CASIRDRLMNTEAFF
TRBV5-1,CASSLRQGGNTGELFF
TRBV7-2,CASSLRDRESYTF
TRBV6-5,CASSKRTGDGYTF
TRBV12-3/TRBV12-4,CANSLGGTEAFF